Below, one T cell receptor beta chain is given with its context. Its antigen is currently unknown. Germline-derived CDR1 and CDR2 are SQVTM and ANQGSEA. V lost 6 bases and J 0 bases, leaving 9 bases between the germline ends. The length of the CDR3 is 13 residues. The sample is drawn from a study of Ad26.COV2.S vaccination and SARS-CoV-2 variants. Points from the study as a whole: Total responses of T cells may have been underestimated by the analyses of TCR breadth and depth. Responses of spike-specific T cells (both CD8+ and CD4+) reportedly showed substantial breadth after vaccination.

Sequenced by immunoSEQ multiplex PCR; TCRdb stores in-frame clones only, minus some. The sample lists more than 150,000 clones, around nine tenths seen once, with 5.5% to 6% in the top ten. Sample: peripheral blood, taken after recovery from COVID-19. The rearrangement uses TRBV29-1 and TRBJ1-3, with D perhaps TRBD1 (5 bases). The TCR comes from a human donor who had recovered from COVID-19. The CDR3 DNA reads as TGCAGCGTAGGGGATCGCTCTGGAAACACCATATATTTT. Protein: CSVGDRSGNTIYF.